What follows describes a single TCR beta chain. The CDR3 loop spans 16 amino acids. The germline V and J ends were trimmed by 0 bases and 3 bases, with 15 bases remaining between them. CDR1 and CDR2 from the germline V gene are LGHNA and YSLEER. The sample is drawn from a study of blood T cell repertoires in COVID-19. In the study overall: Acute and convalescent COVID-19 samples came from the United States, Italy and Spain. T cells, B-cell-depleted T cells, or PBMCs provided the cDNA or gDNA that served as material.

In the original workflow: For nucleated cells, counts were estimated from reference gene primer amplification. Profiling relied on immunoSEQ multiplex PCR, and the TCRdb table lists in-frame clones only, not all of them. That table furnishes V, J and clone size, whereas the DNA furnished D and trimming. Of 45,000 to 55,000 clones listed, roughly nine tenths are singletons. V gene TRBV4-3 combines with J gene TRBJ2-7, with a possible D match to TRBD2 (5 bases). The specimen sequenced was peripheral blood. The TCR sequence derives from a human donor in a cohort sampled during active COVID-19. Here the CDR3 DNA reads TGCGCCAGCAGCCAAGATCTGAGGGAAAGGGTCTACGAGCAGTACTTC. Translation: CASSQDLRERVYEQYF.